A selection of T cell receptor beta chains follows, all from one sample in a study of blood T cell repertoires in COVID-19. Assay: immunoSEQ multiplex PCR; the TCRdb copy retains only in-frame clones and omits some. This table holds over 90,000 clones, more than 85% found once. Material: peripheral blood. These receptors were obtained from a man between 45 and 60 years old with active or convalescent COVID-19. Both conserved end residues are part of each CDR3. Fields, in order: D gene, CDR3 length, clone size, V gene, J gene, CDR3 protein, CDR3 DNA. A D gene is named only where the DNA matches it firmly. Clone size is not always given. Where it is, it says once, few, many or a class for expanded clones.

>NA|14|NA|TRBV7-2|TRBJ1-1
CASSPGQANTEAFF
TGTGCCAGCAGCCCGGGACAAGCGAACACTGAAGCTTTCTTT
>NA|18|few|TRBV5-8|TRBJ2-1
CASSLARDSLSSYNEQFF
TGTGCCAGCAGCTTAGCCAGGGACTCCTTGAGCTCCTACAATGAGCAGTTCTTC
>NA|13|NA|TRBV24-1|TRBJ1-3
CATSDPSVDTIYF
TGTGCCACCAGTGATCCGTCGGTAGACACCATATATTTT
>NA|15|NA|TRBV7-9|TRBJ2-5
CASSLTAREGETQYF
TGTGCCAGCAGCTTAACGGCCAGGGAAGGGGAGACCCAGTACTTC
>NA|15|NA|TRBV6-5|TRBJ2-2
CASRIEVSNTGELFF
TGTGCCAGCAGGATCGAGGTTTCGAACACCGGGGAGCTGTTTTTT
>TRBD2|16|once|TRBV4-3|TRBJ2-7
CASSQDRFTSGGGQYF
TGCGCCAGCAGCCAAGATAGGTTCACTAGCGGGGGAGGGCAGTACTTC
>NA|13|NA|TRBV28|TRBJ2-7
CASSFVQTYEQYF
TGTGCCAGCAGTTTTGTGCAGACCTACGAGCAGTACTTC
>TRBD1|18|once|TRBV3-1/TRBV3-2|TRBJ2-7
CASSQVPSGQWRFYEQYF
TGTGCCAGCAGCCAAGTTCCGTCGGGACAGTGGAGGTTCTACGAGCAGTACTTC
>NA|15|NA|TRBV19|TRBJ2-3
CASRKTEVSGETQYF
TGTGCCAGTAGAAAGACGGAGGTTTCGGGTGAGACGCAGTATTTT
>NA|13|once|TRBV19|TRBJ1-5
CASSMGRDQPQHF
TGTGCCAGTAGTATGGGCAGAGATCAGCCCCAGCATTTT
>NA|16|NA|TRBV23-1|TRBJ2-7
CASRPDGGSLGCEQYF
TGCGCCAGCAGACCCGATGGGGGGTCCCTGGGGTGCGAGCAGTACTTC
>NA|15|NA|TRBV5-8|TRBJ2-5
CASSLAWGRGETQYF
TGTGCCAGCAGCTTGGCTTGGGGGCGAGGGGAGACCCAGTACTTC
>NA|13|NA|TRBV3-1/TRBV3-2|TRBJ2-2
CASSQGGAGELFF
TGTGCCAGCAGCCAAGGGGGGGCCGGGGAGCTGTTTTTT
>TRBD1|19|NA|TRBV19|TRBJ1-5
CASSPIKTGAIGSNQPQHF
TGTGCCAGTAGTCCTATAAAGACAGGGGCAATAGGAAGCAATCAGCCCCAGCATTTT
>TRBD2|18|NA|TRBV9|TRBJ2-5
CASSVARTSGGFQETQYF
TGTGCCAGCAGCGTAGCAAGGACTAGCGGGGGATTCCAAGAGACCCAGTACTTC
>TRBD1|14|NA|TRBV30|TRBJ1-2
CAWSPGQGFGGYTF
TGTGCCTGGAGCCCGGGACAGGGGTTCGGTGGCTACACCTTC
>NA|15|NA|TRBV24-1|TRBJ2-5
CATSDPKGGIGTQYF
TGTGCCACCAGTGATCCAAAGGGAGGCATCGGGACCCAGTACTTC
>NA|14|NA|TRBV7-2|TRBJ2-5
CASSFNRVQETQYF
TGTGCCAGCAGCTTCAACAGGGTACAAGAGACCCAGTACTTC
>NA|13|NA|TRBV6-5|TRBJ2-4
CASRGAGKNIQYF
TGTGCCAGCAGAGGGGCCGGCAAAAACATTCAGTACTTC
>TRBD1|15|NA|TRBV7-9|TRBJ1-1
CASSLGQVLNTEAFF
TGTGCCAGCAGCCTAGGACAGGTGCTGAACACTGAAGCTTTCTTT
>TRBD1|15|once|TRBV7-9|TRBJ1-1
CASSLGTGPHTEAFF
TGTGCCAGCAGCTTAGGGACAGGGCCCCACACTGAAGCTTTCTTT
>TRBD2|15|once|TRBV5-1|TRBJ2-1
CASSFGGGADNEQFF
TGCGCCAGCAGCTTTGGCGGGGGGGCCGACAATGAGCAGTTCTTC
>NA|12|NA|TRBV7-9|TRBJ2-1
CASSSILYEQFF
TGTGCCAGCAGCTCTATTCTTTATGAGCAGTTCTTC
>NA|12|NA|TRBV12-3/TRBV12-4|TRBJ1-1
CASSPMNTEAFF
TGTGCCAGCAGTCCTATGAACACTGAAGCTTTCTTT
>NA|15|few|TRBV15|TRBJ1-4
CATSRDRQVNEKLFF
TGTGCCACCAGCAGAGATCGACAGGTTAATGAAAAACTGTTTTTT
>NA|15|once|TRBV2|TRBJ2-3
CASSVRGISTDTQYF
TGTGCCAGCAGTGTTCGAGGCATTAGCACAGATACGCAGTATTTT
>NA|16|NA|TRBV6-1|TRBJ1-4
CASSVRDISPNEKLFF
TGTGCCAGCAGTGTCCGGGACATTTCCCCTAATGAAAAACTGTTTTTT
>NA|13|NA|TRBV2|TRBJ1-2
CASSDRGTTGYTF
TGTGCCAGCAGTGATAGGGGGACTACTGGCTACACCTTC
>NA|15|NA|TRBV2|TRBJ1-4
CASSPRAVSNEKLFF
TGTGCCAGCAGTCCCAGGGCGGTATCTAATGAAAAACTGTTTTTT
>NA|15|NA|TRBV7-2|TRBJ2-2
CASSSLTGNTGELFF
TGTGCCAGCAGCTCGCTGACAGGCAACACCGGGGAGCTGTTTTTT
>NA|15|NA|TRBV5-6|TRBJ2-1
CASSLSGVMWNEQFF
TGTGCCAGCAGCTTAAGCGGTGTGATGTGGAATGAGCAGTTCTTC
>TRBD1|12|NA|TRBV7-8|TRBJ1-1
CASSYDRAEAFF
TGTGCCAGCAGCTATGACAGGGCAGAAGCTTTCTTT
>NA|14|NA|TRBV29-1|TRBJ2-1
CSAPGDSSYNEQFF
TGCAGCGCCCCCGGGGATAGCTCCTACAATGAGCAGTTCTTC
>TRBD1|15|NA|TRBV19|TRBJ1-2
CASSTGQTTSYGYTF
TGTGCCAGTAGTACGGGACAGACTACGAGCTATGGCTACACCTTC
>NA|14|NA|TRBV11-3|TRBJ2-5
CASSSTATGETQYF
TGTGCCAGCAGCTCGACAGCGACCGGGGAGACCCAGTACTTC
>NA|13|NA|TRBV10-2|TRBJ1-5
CASSEERSQPQHF
TGCGCCAGCAGTGAGGAGAGGTCCCAGCCCCAGCATTTT
>NA|15|NA|TRBV7-9|TRBJ2-1
CASSLSGLSYNEQFF
TGTGCCAGCAGCTTAAGCGGTCTTAGCTACAATGAGCAGTTCTTC
>TRBD1|17|NA|TRBV4-1|TRBJ1-6
CASSQGPQGPYNSPLHF
TGCGCCAGCAGCCAAGGACCACAGGGGCCGTATAATTCACCCCTCCACTTT
>TRBD2|15|NA|TRBV27|TRBJ2-5
CASSFRYGGAETQYF
TGTGCCAGCAGTTTTCGGTACGGGGGGGCGGAGACCCAGTACTTC
>TRBD1|15|few|TRBV3-1/TRBV3-2|TRBJ1-1
CASSLPTGRNTEAFF
TGTGCCAGCAGCTTACCGACAGGGAGGAACACTGAAGCTTTCTTT
>NA|14|NA|TRBV6-5|TRBJ1-2
CASSPSGRWYGYTF
TGTGCCAGCAGCCCCAGCGGGCGGTGGTATGGCTACACCTTC
>TRBD2|14|NA|TRBV10-2|TRBJ2-3
CASGTSGSTDTQYF
TGCGCCAGTGGGACTAGCGGTAGCACAGATACGCAGTATTTT
>NA|14|once|TRBV1|TRBJ2-5
CTSSQVHGQETQYF
TGCACCAGCAGCCAAGTTCACGGCCAAGAGACCCAGTACTTC
>TRBD1|13|NA|TRBV28|TRBJ2-3
CASRQGATDTQYF
TGTGCCAGCAGACAGGGGGCCACAGATACGCAGTATTTT
>TRBD2|18|NA|TRBV5-4|TRBJ2-3
CASSFGTSGHRSTDTQYF
TGTGCCAGCAGCTTTGGGACTAGCGGACACCGTAGCACAGATACGCAGTATTTT
>TRBD1|15|NA|TRBV6-6|TRBJ1-2
CASSFGTGDLYGYTF
TGTGCCAGCAGCTTCGGGACAGGGGACCTCTATGGCTACACCTTC
>NA|14|once|TRBV10-3|TRBJ2-5
CAISEIQAGETQYF
TGTGCCATCAGTGAGATTCAGGCAGGGGAGACCCAGTACTTC
>NA|15|NA|TRBV19|TRBJ2-5
CASSIQGSRSETQYF
TGTGCCAGTAGTATACAGGGGTCAAGATCAGAGACCCAGTACTTC
>NA|15|NA|TRBV7-6|TRBJ2-3
CASSGSGSSTDTQYF
TGTGCCAGCAGCGGAAGCGGGTCCAGCACAGATACGCAGTATTTT
>NA|15|once|TRBV28|TRBJ1-5
CASSPGTFSNQPQHF
TGTGCCAGCAGTCCCGGGACATTTTCCAATCAGCCCCAGCATTTT
>TRBD1|15|NA|TRBV11-2|TRBJ2-7
CASSLGGQGIYEQYF
TGTGCCAGCAGCTTAGGGGGACAGGGTATCTACGAGCAGTACTTC
>NA|15|NA|TRBV7-9|TRBJ1-5
CASSLSGQLNQPQHF
TGTGCCAGCAGCTTATCTGGACAGCTCAATCAGCCCCAGCATTTT
>TRBD2|16|NA|TRBV5-1|TRBJ2-3
CASSGGLAGGTDTQYF
TGCGCCAGCAGCGGTGGACTAGCGGGAGGCACAGATACGCAGTATTTT